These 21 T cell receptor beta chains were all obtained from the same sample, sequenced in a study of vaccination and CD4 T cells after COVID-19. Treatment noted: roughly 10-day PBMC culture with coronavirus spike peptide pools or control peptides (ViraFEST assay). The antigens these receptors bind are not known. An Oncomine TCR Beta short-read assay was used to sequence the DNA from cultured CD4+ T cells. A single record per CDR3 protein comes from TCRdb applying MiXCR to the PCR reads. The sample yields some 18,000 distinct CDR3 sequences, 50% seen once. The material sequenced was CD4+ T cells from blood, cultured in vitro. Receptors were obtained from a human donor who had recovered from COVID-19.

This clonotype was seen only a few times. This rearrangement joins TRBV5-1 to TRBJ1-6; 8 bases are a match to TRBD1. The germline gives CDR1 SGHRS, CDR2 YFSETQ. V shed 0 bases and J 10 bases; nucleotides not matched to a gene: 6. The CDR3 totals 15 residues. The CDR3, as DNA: TGCGCCAGCAGCTTGGAAGGACAGGGCGGGTCACCCCTCCACTTT. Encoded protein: CASSLEGQGGSPLHF.

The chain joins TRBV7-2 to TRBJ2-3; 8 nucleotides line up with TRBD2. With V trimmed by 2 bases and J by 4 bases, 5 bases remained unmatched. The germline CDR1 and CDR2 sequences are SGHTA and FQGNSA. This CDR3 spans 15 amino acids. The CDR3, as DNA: TGTGCCAGCAGCTTACAAGCGGGAGATTCAGATACGCAGTATTTT. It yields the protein CASSLQAGDSDTQYF.

The CDR3: CASSQGYREKLFF. The CDR3 coding sequence is TGTGCCAGCAGCCAAGGTTACAGGGAAAAACTGTTTTTT. The chain couples TRBV4-2 to TRBJ1-4, with a possible D match to TRBD1 (5 bases). Germline V lookup: CDR1 LGHNA, CDR2 YNFKEQ. The CDR3 runs to 13 residues. Trimming pared 1 base from V and 8 bases from J, leaving 8 bases between.

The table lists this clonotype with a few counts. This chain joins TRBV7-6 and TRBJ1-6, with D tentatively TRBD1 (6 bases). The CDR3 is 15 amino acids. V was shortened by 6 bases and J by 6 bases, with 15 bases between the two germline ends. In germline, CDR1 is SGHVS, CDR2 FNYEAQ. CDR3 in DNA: TGTGCCAGCAGTTCAACCGGGACAAGTAATTCACCCCTCCACTTT. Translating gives CASSSTGTSNSPLHF.

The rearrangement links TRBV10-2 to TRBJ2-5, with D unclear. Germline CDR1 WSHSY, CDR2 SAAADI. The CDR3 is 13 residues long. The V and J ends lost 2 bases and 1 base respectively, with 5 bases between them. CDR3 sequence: CASSEALQETQYF. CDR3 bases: TGCGCCAGCAGTGAGGCCCTCCAAGAGACCCAGTACTTC.

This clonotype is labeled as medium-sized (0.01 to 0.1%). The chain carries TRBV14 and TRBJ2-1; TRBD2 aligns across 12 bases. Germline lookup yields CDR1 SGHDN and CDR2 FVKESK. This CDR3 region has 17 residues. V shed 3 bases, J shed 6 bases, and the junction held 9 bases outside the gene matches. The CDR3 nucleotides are TGTGCCAGCAGCCACCTTGGGACTAGCGGGCGACGCAATGAGCAGTTCTTC. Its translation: CASSHLGTSGRRNEQFF.

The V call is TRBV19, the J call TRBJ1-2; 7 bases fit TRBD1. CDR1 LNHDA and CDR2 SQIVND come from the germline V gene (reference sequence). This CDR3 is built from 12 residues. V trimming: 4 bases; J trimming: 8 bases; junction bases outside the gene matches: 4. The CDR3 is CASSRTGGGYTF. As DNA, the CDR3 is TGTGCCAGTAGTAGGACAGGTGGAGGCTACACCTTC. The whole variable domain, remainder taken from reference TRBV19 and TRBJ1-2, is DGGITQSPKYLFRKEGQNVTLSCEQNLNHDAMYWYRQDPGQGLRLIYYSQIVNDFQKGDIAEGYSVSREKKESFPLTVTSAQKNPTAFYLCASSRTGGGYTFGSGTRLTVV.

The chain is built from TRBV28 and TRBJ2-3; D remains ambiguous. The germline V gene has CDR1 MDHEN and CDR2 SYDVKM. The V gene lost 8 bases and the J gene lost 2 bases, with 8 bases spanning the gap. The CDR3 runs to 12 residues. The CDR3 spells CASDSPTDTQYF. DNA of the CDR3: TGTGCCAGCGACTCTCCCACAGATACGCAGTATTTT.

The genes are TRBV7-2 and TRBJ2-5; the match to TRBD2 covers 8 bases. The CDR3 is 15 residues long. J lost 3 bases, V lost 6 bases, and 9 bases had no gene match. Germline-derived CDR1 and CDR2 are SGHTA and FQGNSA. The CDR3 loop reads CASRSTREEKETQYF. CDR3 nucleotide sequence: TGTGCCAGCAGGTCGACGCGGGAGGAGAAAGAGACCCAGTACTTC.

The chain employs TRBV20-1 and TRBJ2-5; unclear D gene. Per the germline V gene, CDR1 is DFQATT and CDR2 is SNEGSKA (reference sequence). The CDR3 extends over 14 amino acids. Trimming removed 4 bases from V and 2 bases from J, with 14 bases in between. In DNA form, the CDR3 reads TGCAGTGCTACGGATAAACAGAAGCAAGAGACCCAGTACTTC. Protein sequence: CSATDKQKQETQYF.

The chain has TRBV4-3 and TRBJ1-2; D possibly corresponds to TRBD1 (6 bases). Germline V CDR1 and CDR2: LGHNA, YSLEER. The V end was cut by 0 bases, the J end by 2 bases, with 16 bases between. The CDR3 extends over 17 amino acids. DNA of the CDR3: TGCGCCAGCAGCCAAGATCGCCGTGGGACACGAAACTATGGCTACACCTTC. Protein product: CASSQDRRGTRNYGYTF.

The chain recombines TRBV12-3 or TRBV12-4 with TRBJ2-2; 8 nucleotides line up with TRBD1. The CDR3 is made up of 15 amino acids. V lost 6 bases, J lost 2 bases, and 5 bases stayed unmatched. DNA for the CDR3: TGTGCCAGCAGGGAGACAGGGGTTAACACCGGGGAGCTGTTTTTT. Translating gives CASRETGVNTGELFF.

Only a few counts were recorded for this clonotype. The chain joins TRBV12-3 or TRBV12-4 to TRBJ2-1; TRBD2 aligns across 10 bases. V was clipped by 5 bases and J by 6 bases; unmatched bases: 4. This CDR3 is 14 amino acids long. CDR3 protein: CASSARTSGNEQFF. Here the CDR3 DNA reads TGTGCCAGCAGTGCCCGGACTAGCGGCAATGAGCAGTTCTTC.

In DNA, the CDR3 is TGTGCCAGCAGCCCGGGACTAGCGGGAGCAGATACGCAGTATTTT. The encoded protein is CASSPGLAGADTQYF. This chain uses TRBV7-3 with TRBJ2-3; 14 positions agree with TRBD2. Trimming at V came to 5 bases and at J to 4 bases, leaving 2 bases not matched to a gene. The CDR3 length is 15 residues. Germline assignment: CDR1 SGHTA and CDR2 FQGTGA.

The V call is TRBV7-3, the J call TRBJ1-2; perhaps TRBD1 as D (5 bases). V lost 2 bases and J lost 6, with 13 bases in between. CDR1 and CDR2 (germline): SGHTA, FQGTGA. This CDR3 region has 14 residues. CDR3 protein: CASSLGAQTDGYTF. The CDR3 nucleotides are TGTGCCAGCAGCTTAGGGGCTCAGACGGATGGCTACACCTTC.

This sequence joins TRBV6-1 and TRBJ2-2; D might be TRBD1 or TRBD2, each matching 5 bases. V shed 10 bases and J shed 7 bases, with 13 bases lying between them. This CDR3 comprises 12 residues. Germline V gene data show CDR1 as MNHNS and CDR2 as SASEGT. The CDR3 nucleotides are TGTGCCACATCCTGGGGGAGCGGGGAGCTGTTTTTT. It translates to CATSWGSGELFF.

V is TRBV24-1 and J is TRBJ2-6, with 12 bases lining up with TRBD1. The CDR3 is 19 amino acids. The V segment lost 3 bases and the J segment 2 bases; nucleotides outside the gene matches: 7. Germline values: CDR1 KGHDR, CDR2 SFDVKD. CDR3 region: CATSDAGTGGYTGANVLTF. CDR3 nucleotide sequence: TGTGCCACCAGTGATGCCGGGACAGGGGGCTATACTGGGGCCAACGTCCTGACTTTC.

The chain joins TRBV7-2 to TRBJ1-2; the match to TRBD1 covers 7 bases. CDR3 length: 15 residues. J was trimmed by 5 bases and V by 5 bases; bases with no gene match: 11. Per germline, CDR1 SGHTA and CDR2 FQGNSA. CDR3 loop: CASSATTGFGYGYTF. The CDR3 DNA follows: TGTGCCAGCAGCGCTACGACAGGGTTTGGATATGGCTACACCTTC.

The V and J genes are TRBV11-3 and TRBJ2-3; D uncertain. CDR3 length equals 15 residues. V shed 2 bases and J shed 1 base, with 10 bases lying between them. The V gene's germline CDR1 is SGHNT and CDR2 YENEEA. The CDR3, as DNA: TGTGCCAGCAGCTTACTCTCTACAGGCACAGATACGCAGTATTTT. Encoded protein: CASSLLSTGTDTQYF.

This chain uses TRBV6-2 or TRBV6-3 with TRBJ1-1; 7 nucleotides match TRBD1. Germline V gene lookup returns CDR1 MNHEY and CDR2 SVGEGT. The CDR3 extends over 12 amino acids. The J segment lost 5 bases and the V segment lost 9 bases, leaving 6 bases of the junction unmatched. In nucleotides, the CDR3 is TGTGCCAGTGCAGGGGGTTGGACTGAAGCTTTCTTT. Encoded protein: CASAGGWTEAFF.

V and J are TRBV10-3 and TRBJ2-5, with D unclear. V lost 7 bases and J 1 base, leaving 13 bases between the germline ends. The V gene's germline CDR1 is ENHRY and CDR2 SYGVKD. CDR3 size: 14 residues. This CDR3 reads CAIKPTAFQETQYF. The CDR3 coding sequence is TGTGCCATCAAACCTACGGCTTTCCAAGAGACCCAGTACTTC.